One and the same sample provided the 24 T cell receptor beta chains below, sequenced in a study of T cells in localized non-small cell lung cancer. Measured with immunoSEQ multiplex PCR; TCRdb has only the in-frame clones, and not every one. In the table there are around 19,000 clones, around 87% of which are singletons. The specimen comprised PBMCs, sampled before any cancer treatment. Every receptor here comes from a man aged 40-75 years with stage II squamous cell lung carcinoma.

The genes are TRBV30 and TRBJ1-2; D is possibly TRBD1 (5 bases). This CDR3 is 14 amino acids long. Germline lookup yields CDR1 GTSNPN and CDR2 SVGIG (reference sequence). Trimming pared 4 bases from V and 3 bases from J, leaving 15 bases between. The CDR3 reads CAWMKAPGDYGYTF. In DNA form, the CDR3 reads TGTGCCTGGATGAAGGCACCGGGGGACTATGGCTACACCTTC.

This rearrangement joins TRBV19 to TRBJ2-1, with a weak D call TRBD1 (5 bases). CDR3 size: 15 residues. Between the trimmed V and J ends, which lost 5 bases and 8 bases, there was a span of 19 bases. Germline assignment: CDR1 LNHDA and CDR2 SQIVND (reference sequence). CDR3: CASSDRTISVDEQFF. The CDR3 DNA sequence: TGTGCCAGTAGTGACCGGACAATCAGTGTGGATGAGCAGTTCTTC.

This clone was seen only once. V usage is TRBV10-3 and J usage is TRBJ1-2; the match to TRBD1 covers 11 bases. The CDR3 totals 13 residues. Trimming at V came to 5 bases and at J to 8 bases, leaving 4 bases not matched to a gene. CDR1 ENHRY and CDR2 SYGVKD come from the germline V gene. The CDR3 region has the DNA TGTGCCATCAGTTTGGACAGGGGGCGCGGCTACACCTTC. Translated, it gives CAISLDRGRGYTF.

The rearrangement uses TRBV4-1 and TRBJ1-1; a possible D gene is TRBD1 (6 bases). Germline loops: CDR1 MGHRA, CDR2 YSYEKL. V was cut by 1 base and J by 3 bases, with 21 bases left in between. CDR3 length: 18 amino acids. In DNA form, the CDR3 reads TGCGCCAGCAGCCAAGTGTTTGGCAGGGGCCAAAAAGACACTGAAGCTTTCTTT. It yields the protein CASSQVFGRGQKDTEAFF.

The sample holds one count of this clone. The gene calls are TRBV6-5 and TRBJ2-5; D possibly uses TRBD1 or TRBD2 (6 bases each). V was trimmed by 4 bases and J by 5 bases, leaving 11 bases between them. In germline, CDR1 is MNHEY, CDR2 SVGAGI. The CDR3 contains 13 residues. The CDR3, as DNA: TGTGCCAGCAGTTCGGGGGCTTGGGAGACCCAGTACTTC. Its translation is CASSSGAWETQYF.

This clone was seen more than once but under ten times. The chain carries TRBV25-1 and TRBJ1-6; D perhaps matches TRBD1 (6 bases). The CDR3 is 12 amino acids. V was pared by 6 bases and J by 13 bases, with 13 bases between. Germline CDR1 and CDR2: MGHDK and SYGVNS. The CDR3 is CASRHPRGPLHF. In DNA form, the CDR3 reads TGTGCCAGCAGACATCCCAGGGGCCCCCTCCACTTT.

This clone came up once. V and J are TRBV19 and TRBJ2-3, with a tentative D call TRBD2 (6 bases). CDR1 and CDR2 from the germline V gene are LNHDA and SQIVND (reference sequence). CDR3 length: 15 amino acids. Trimming shortened V by 3 bases and J by 0 bases, and 10 bases separated the two germline ends. The CDR3 sequence: CASSIFSGSTDTQYF. CDR3 nucleotides: TGTGCCAGTAGTATTTTTAGCGGTAGCACAGATACGCAGTATTTT.

CDR3 amino acids: CASSPPFRIGNEQFF. In DNA, the CDR3 is TGTGCCAGCAGCCCACCCTTTCGCATTGGGAATGAGCAGTTCTTC. V usage is TRBV7-9 and J usage is TRBJ2-1; D is undetermined. V dropped 5 bases and J dropped 7 bases, with 18 bases sitting between them. This CDR3 has 15 amino acids. Looked up from germline, CDR1 is SEHNR and CDR2 is FQNEAQ (reference sequence).

The gene calls are TRBV15 and TRBJ2-1, with no clear D. The V gene lost 1 base and the J gene lost 8 bases, with 9 bases spanning the gap. Germline assignment: CDR1 LNHNV and CDR2 YYDKDF (reference sequence). The CDR3 totals 13 residues. The CDR3 loop is CATSRGFTDEQFF. For the CDR3, the DNA is TGTGCCACCAGCAGAGGGTTTACCGATGAGCAGTTCTTC.

This chain links TRBV5-4 with TRBJ1-2; D unresolved. This CDR3 comprises 13 residues. Deletions cut 5 bases from V and 2 bases from J, with 10 bases between. Germline V gene sequence: CDR1 SGHNT, CDR2 YYREEE (reference sequence). This CDR3 is CASREQINYGYTF. CDR3 in DNA: TGTGCCAGCAGGGAACAGATCAACTATGGCTACACCTTC.

This clone was seen just once. The rearrangement joins TRBV28 to TRBJ1-1; no definite D call. Germline CDR1 is MDHEN and CDR2 is SYDVKM. The V gene lost 1 base and the J gene lost 4 bases, with 13 bases spanning the gap. The CDR3 covers 15 residues. CDR3 in amino acids: CASSLLEGLRTEAFF. The CDR3 nucleotides are TGTGCCAGCAGTTTATTAGAGGGTTTGCGCACTGAAGCTTTCTTT.

This sequence joins TRBV13 and TRBJ2-7; 9 nucleotides match TRBD1. The CDR3 is 16 amino acids. Trimming took 4 bases from V and 1 from J; bases not matched to a gene: 8. The V gene's germline CDR1 is PRHDT and CDR2 FYEKMQ (reference sequence). The CDR3 spells CASSSTTGTGSYEQYF. The CDR3 DNA reads TGTGCCAGCAGCTCTACCACCGGGACAGGGTCCTACGAGCAGTACTTC.

V gene TRBV19 combines with J gene TRBJ1-4, with 8 bases identical to TRBD1. The trim removed 5 bases at V and 5 bases at J, leaving 13 bases unmatched. This CDR3 comprises 17 residues. The germline gives CDR1 LNHDA, CDR2 SQIVND (reference sequence). The CDR3 nucleotides are TGTGCCAGTAGTGGGGCCGACAGGGGTGAAAGAAATGAAAAACTGTTTTTT. Protein: CASSGADRGERNEKLFF.

This sequence joins TRBV9 and TRBJ1-3, with D possibly TRBD1 on 5 matching bases. CDR3 size: 15 residues. Trimming removed 0 bases at V and 6 bases at J, with 13 bases between. The germline V gene has CDR1 SGDLS and CDR2 YYNGEE. The CDR3 sequence is CASSVATGGENTIYF. CDR3 in DNA: TGTGCCAGCAGCGTAGCTACTGGAGGGGAAAACACCATATATTTT. Full variable domain (remainder filled in from reference TRBV9 and TRBJ1-3): DSGVTQTPKHLITATGQRVTLRCSPRSGDLSVYWYQQSLDQGLQFLIQYYNGEERAKGNILERFSAQQFPDLHSELNLSSLELGDSALYFCASSVATGGENTIYFGEGSWLTVV.

The CDR3 loop reads CASSSLRGTEAFF. The CDR3 nucleotides read TGTGCCAGCAGCTCACTGAGGGGCACTGAAGCTTTCTTT. The rearrangement joins TRBV9 to TRBJ1-1; possibly TRBD1 for D (5 bases). V was cut by 4 bases and J by 4 bases, with 11 bases left in between. CDR1 is SGDLS and CDR2 is YYNGEE in the germline V gene. This CDR3 is built from 13 residues.

The V gene is TRBV6-5, the J gene TRBJ2-5; either TRBD1 or TRBD2 may supply D (5 bases each). Trimming removed 5 bases at V and 4 bases at J, with 14 bases between. CDR1 and CDR2 from the germline V gene are MNHEY and SVGAGI. There are 14 residues in the CDR3. The CDR3 region has the DNA TGTGCCAGCAGTCGGGACCAGGGTGGAGAGACCCAGTACTTC. Its translation: CASSRDQGGETQYF.

The chain has TRBV19 and TRBJ1-2; D call uncertain. The germline V gene has CDR1 LNHDA and CDR2 SQIVND (reference sequence). Trimming removed 5 bases from V and 6 bases from J, with 10 bases in between. This CDR3 has 12 residues. CDR3 region: CASSPGVHGYTF. Written as DNA, the CDR3 is TGTGCCAGTAGTCCTGGGGTCCATGGCTACACCTTC.

This clone was counted once. This sequence joins TRBV11-2 and TRBJ2-1; TRBD1 matches at 7 bases. The CDR3 length is 16 residues. Trimming at V came to 1 base and at J to 9 bases, leaving 12 bases not matched to a gene. CDR1 and CDR2 from the germline V gene are SGHAT and FQNNGV. Here the CDR3 reads CASSLGGSTGTGEQFF. In nucleotides, the CDR3 is TGTGCCAGCAGCTTAGGGGGTTCGACAGGGACGGGTGAGCAGTTCTTC. Variable domain in full (rest from reference TRBV11-2 and TRBJ2-1): EAGVAQSPRYKIIEKRQSVAFWCNPISGHATLYWYQQILGQGPKLLIQFQNNGVVDDSQLPKDRFSAERLKGVDSTLKIQPAKLEDSAVYLCASSLGGSTGTGEQFFGPGTRLTVL.

V usage is TRBV10-3 and J usage is TRBJ1-4; TRBD1 matches at 11 bases. The V and J ends lost 3 bases and 5 bases, in that order; junction bases with no gene match: 2. Per germline, CDR1 ENHRY and CDR2 SYGVKD. The CDR3 covers 15 residues. CDR3 bases: TGTGCCATCAGTGATGGGACAGGGGGGAATGAAAAACTGTTTTTT. Its protein is CAISDGTGGNEKLFF.

The chain links TRBV9 to TRBJ1-3; D is ambiguous. This CDR3 has 13 residues. Germline V gene sequence: CDR1 SGDLS, CDR2 YYNGEE. V shed 3 bases and J shed 9 bases, with 13 bases lying between them. The CDR3 bases are TGTGCCAGCAGCGAGGGCGGTGGGAGCACCATATATTTT. It is translated as CASSEGGGSTIYF.

The chain recombines TRBV2 with TRBJ1-3; D not resolved. The CDR3 sequence is 12 residues long. The V end lost 2 bases, the J end lost 10 bases, and 9 bases lay between the germline ends. CDR1 is SNHLY and CDR2 is FYNNEI in the germline V gene. The CDR3 loop reads CASSELGRTIYF. As DNA, the CDR3 is TGTGCCAGCAGTGAACTAGGGAGGACCATATATTTT.

The J gene is TRBJ1-2, the V gene TRBV2; 7 bases are shared with TRBD1. V trimming: 5 bases; J trimming: 3 bases; junction bases outside the gene matches: 6. Germline lookup yields CDR1 SNHLY and CDR2 FYNNEI. The CDR3 is 14 amino acids. The CDR3 DNA sequence: TGTGCCAGCAGTACAGGGGTTACCTACTATGGCTACACCTTC. This encodes CASSTGVTYYGYTF.

The chain carries TRBV11-3 and TRBJ2-1, with D perhaps given as TRBD1 or TRBD2 (5 bases each). The germline CDR1 and CDR2 sequences are SGHNT and YENEEA. The V and J ends lost 4 bases and 7 bases respectively, with 17 bases between them. This CDR3 region has 15 residues. CDR3 residues: CASSSGLGVENEQFF. Written as DNA, the CDR3 is TGTGCCAGCAGCTCAGGACTGGGGGTAGAAAATGAGCAGTTCTTC.

The V gene is TRBV4-2, the J gene TRBJ2-1; 8 bases match TRBD2. Germline lookup yields CDR1 LGHNA and CDR2 YNFKEQ. With V trimmed by 2 bases and J by 1 base, 7 bases remained unmatched. The CDR3 has 17 amino acids. The CDR3 region is CASSQPGLALSYNEQFF. For the CDR3, the DNA is TGTGCCAGCAGCCAACCCGGACTAGCCCTATCCTACAATGAGCAGTTCTTC.